The next 19 T cell receptor beta chains were all read from a single sample in a study of response to subunit inactivated influenza vaccine. In TCRdb, the RT-PCR reads were re-called with MiXCR into one record per CDR3 protein. The sample includes about 480,000 distinct CDR3 sequences, over 9.5% of them seen just once. Sequenced here: PBMCs from blood, sampled 45 days after vaccination. All receptors derive from a man in his forties or fifties who received an inactivated influenza vaccine.

This chain links TRBV7-2 with TRBJ2-3; TRBD1 matches at 9 bases. Losses at the gene ends were 5 bases for V and 7 bases for J; bases not matched to a gene: 7. CDR3 length: 14 amino acids. CDR1 is SGHTA and CDR2 is FQGNSA in the germline V gene. The CDR3 sequence: CASSLGTGLYTQYF. The CDR3 nucleotides read TGTGCCAGCAGCCTAGGGACAGGGTTATATACGCAGTATTTT.

J is TRBJ1-4 and V is TRBV12-3 or TRBV12-4; 7 bases match TRBD1. Trimming cost V 6 bases and J 0 bases; bases outside gene matches: 10. The CDR3 contains 17 residues. CDR3 region: CASSHGQARATNEKLFF. DNA for the CDR3: TGTGCCAGCAGCCACGGACAGGCGAGGGCAACTAATGAAAAACTGTTTTTT.

This clonotype turned up a few times. V and J are TRBV20-1 and TRBJ2-3, with D tentatively TRBD2 (5 bases). V was clipped by 1 base and J by 6 bases, with 14 bases between them. CDR1 is DFQATT, CDR2 SNEGSKA, per germline (reference sequence). The CDR3 sequence is 14 residues long. The CDR3 bases are TGCAGTGCTAGAGTGGGAGAAAGTTCCGATACGCAGTATTTT. It specifies CSARVGESSDTQYF.

V is TRBV7-2 and J is TRBJ1-2; unclear D gene. The germline V and J ends were trimmed by 4 bases and 0 bases, with 9 bases remaining between them. Germline V gene data show CDR1 as SGHTA and CDR2 as FQGNSA. The CDR3 extends over 14 amino acids. The CDR3 loop is CASSWMGANYGYTF. For the CDR3, the DNA is TGTGCCAGCAGCTGGATGGGCGCTAACTATGGCTACACCTTC.

This clonotype was counted only a few times. J is TRBJ2-3 and V is TRBV24-1; D might be TRBD2 (5 bases). V was pared by 3 bases and J by 6 bases, with 12 bases between. Germline CDR1 and CDR2: KGHDR and SFDVKD. The CDR3 totals 14 residues. The CDR3 DNA reads as TGTGCCACCAGTGATGGACTTCCTCCCGATACGCAGTATTTT. It translates to CATSDGLPPDTQYF.

A few counts support this clonotype. CDR3 sequence: CASSEGTYQETQYF. The CDR3 DNA follows: TGCGCCAGCAGCGAGGGGACTTATCAAGAGACCCAGTACTTC. V and J are TRBV5-1 and TRBJ2-5, with a weak D call TRBD2 (6 bases). The CDR3 contains 14 residues. Germline lookup yields CDR1 SGHRS and CDR2 YFSETQ. The V end was cut by 4 bases, the J end by 2 bases, with 12 bases between.

Ten or more counts support this clonotype. The chain recombines TRBV20-1 with TRBJ1-1, with D possibly TRBD1 on 6 matching bases. The V gene lost 5 bases and the J gene lost 5 bases, with 18 bases spanning the gap. This CDR3 comprises 14 residues. CDR1 and CDR2 from the germline V gene are DFQATT and SNEGSKA (reference sequence). The chain's CDR3 is CSARGTGMGTEAFF. The CDR3 DNA reads as TGCAGTGCTCGGGGAACAGGGATGGGGACTGAAGCTTTCTTT.

The rearrangement links TRBV6-4 to TRBJ2-7; 13 bases align to TRBD2. Germline CDR1 reads MRHNA; CDR2 reads SNTAGT. This CDR3 comprises 18 residues. Losses at the gene ends were 6 bases for V and 0 bases for J; bases not matched to a gene: 11. CDR3 in DNA: TGTGCCAGCAGCGACCCCACTAGCGGGAGGGCCCTCTCCTACGAGCAGTACTTC. Its translation is CASSDPTSGRALSYEQYF.

This clonotype has only a few counts. The chain carries TRBV6-1 and TRBJ1-2; no reliable D call. CDR1 and CDR2 from the germline V gene are MNHNS and SASEGT. The length of the CDR3 is 14 residues. V was cut by 0 bases and J by 5 bases, with 10 bases left in between. The chain's CDR3 is CASSEAAASYGYTF. CDR3 DNA: TGTGCCAGCAGTGAAGCGGCAGCCTCGTATGGCTACACCTTC.

This clonotype was counted at least ten times. V gene TRBV12-3 or TRBV12-4 combines with J gene TRBJ2-3; possibly TRBD1 for D (6 bases). The CDR3 runs 15 residues. Trimming stripped 1 base from V and 1 base from J, with 9 bases between. CDR3 loop: CASSLVGGGTDTQYF. CDR3 nucleotide sequence: TGTGCCAGCAGTTTAGTAGGGGGTGGCACAGATACGCAGTATTTT.

This chain links TRBV20-1 with TRBJ2-1; weak D call: TRBD2 (6 bases). Trimming took off 5 bases at V and 0 bases at J, with 20 bases between the two ends. Per the germline V gene, CDR1 is DFQATT and CDR2 is SNEGSKA (reference sequence). The CDR3 is made up of 17 amino acids. The CDR3 is CSAPRLRRGHSYNEQFF. The CDR3 DNA follows: TGCAGTGCTCCCCGGCTGCGGCGGGGCCACTCCTACAATGAGCAGTTCTTC.

The chain combines TRBV28 with TRBJ1-1; 9 bases fit TRBD1. The CDR3 totals 16 residues. After removal of 4 bases from V and 0 bases from J, the junction contained 6 bases not matched to a gene. Germline V lookup: CDR1 MDHEN, CDR2 SYDVKM. The CDR3 DNA follows: TGTGCCAGCAGTTACCGGACAGGGGACATGAACACTGAAGCTTTCTTT. Translating gives CASSYRTGDMNTEAFF.

The sample holds a few counts of this clonotype. This chain uses TRBV7-9 with TRBJ2-3; D is possibly TRBD1 (5 bases). The CDR3 contains 14 residues. Looked up from germline, CDR1 is SEHNR and CDR2 is FQNEAQ (reference sequence). Trimming shortened V by 7 bases and J by 1 base, and 12 bases separated the two germline ends. The CDR3 coding sequence is TGTGCCAGCAACTCCGACAGAGGCACAGATACGCAGTATTTT. This translates into CASNSDRGTDTQYF.

Comments on this clonotype: One end of the junction fails to match germline, which may point to a read error. V is TRBV9 and J is TRBJ2-2; possibly TRBD1 or TRBD2 for D (6 bases each). The CDR3 spans 14 residues. From germline, CDR1 is SGDLS and CDR2 YYNGEE. CDR3 sequence (DNA): TGTGGCAGCAGCGCGACAAGGGGGGCCGGGGAGCTGTTTTTT. It yields the protein CGSSATRGAGELFF.

The chain carries TRBV15 and TRBJ2-1, with TRBD2 as a possible D gene (7 bases). CDR1 and CDR2 from the germline V gene are LNHNV and YYDKDF (reference sequence). The CDR3 has 17 amino acids. V lost 2 bases and J lost 12, with 26 bases in between. CDR3 sequence: CATSRLPLPGGRTGQFF. CDR3 DNA: TGTGCCACCAGCAGACTTCCCCTTCCGGGGGGCCGGACCGGGCAGTTCTTC.

This clonotype was counted a few times. This chain links TRBV10-3 with TRBJ2-7; 10 bases are a match to TRBD1. This CDR3 spans 12 amino acids. The V gene end was trimmed by 10 bases and the J gene end by 6 bases; junction bases not matched to a gene: 6. The germline V gene encodes CDR1 ENHRY and CDR2 SYGVKD. The CDR3 reads CATWTGGGEQYF. Here the CDR3 DNA reads TGTGCCACCTGGACAGGGGGGGGCGAGCAGTACTTC.

The chain links TRBV29-1 to TRBJ2-3, with 9 positions matching TRBD1. Germline V gene sequence: CDR1 SQVTM, CDR2 ANQGSEA. Unmatched junction bases numbered 7, after V lost 1 base and J lost 5 bases. The CDR3 covers 15 residues. Written as DNA, the CDR3 is TGCAGCGTTGAAGTTCGGGGACAGGGTAAAGATACGCAGTATTTT. Encoded protein: CSVEVRGQGKDTQYF.

This clonotype was counted ten times or more. This sequence joins TRBV10-3 and TRBJ1-1; no clear D. Trimming pared 8 bases from V and 4 bases from J, leaving 14 bases between. The CDR3 runs to 13 residues. Germline V lookup: CDR1 ENHRY, CDR2 SYGVKD. The CDR3 DNA reads as TGTGCCATCGGGGAGGCGGCGGGCACTGAAGCTTTCTTT. This encodes CAIGEAAGTEAFF.

Points on this clonotype: Without the conserved terminal phenylalanine or tryptophan, this CDR3 likely stems from a read error. J is TRBJ1-1 and V is TRBV10-3; a possible D gene is TRBD1 (5 bases). V shed 8 bases and J shed 1 base, with 8 bases lying between them. This CDR3 has 12 residues. Germline V gene lookup returns CDR1 ENHRY and CDR2 SYGVKD. Here the CDR3 reads CAIGDGNTEAFL. The CDR3 DNA follows: TGTGCCATCGGGGACGGGAACACTGAAGCTTTCCTT.